The rows below give T cell receptor beta chains drawn from one sample of a study of cytomegalovirus exposure and HLA in healthy donors. The data were produced by immunoSEQ multiplex PCR, yet TCRdb's version contains in-frame clones alone and is incomplete. In the table there are approximately 170,000 clones, 75% to 90% of which are singletons. What was sequenced was PBMCs. Receptors were obtained from a male donor in good health and CMV-seronegative. CDR3s include the opening cysteine and the closing phenylalanine or tryptophan. The D gene is left open where the match is weak. Rows may omit the clone size; those that give it use once, few, many or a size class.

CDR3 length: 18; D gene: -; J gene: TRBJ1-2; V gene: TRBV21-1; clone size: -; CDR3 DNA: TGTGCCAGCAGCAAAGTAGGGGGCAGGGGCAATTCTAACTATGGCTACACCTTC; CDR3 protein: CASSKVGGRGNSNYGYTF
CDR3 length: 17; D gene: -; J gene: TRBJ2-2; V gene: TRBV7-6; clone size: -; CDR3 DNA: TGTGCCAGCAGCTTAGCACAGGTGATTGCGAACACCGGGGAGCTGTTTTTT; CDR3 protein: CASSLAQVIANTGELFF
CDR3 length: 15; D gene: TRBD2; J gene: TRBJ2-7; V gene: TRBV7-2; clone size: -; CDR3 DNA: TGTGCCAGCAGCTTGGCGGGACTAGGTTCGTCCGAGCAGTACTTC; CDR3 protein: CASSLAGLGSSEQYF
CDR3 length: 16; D gene: TRBD1; J gene: TRBJ2-7; V gene: TRBV5-1; clone size: -; CDR3 DNA: TGCGCCAGCCAACGGACAACCGGGACAGGAGCCTACGAGCAGTACTTC; CDR3 protein: CASQRTTGTGAYEQYF
CDR3 length: 16; D gene: -; J gene: TRBJ2-2; V gene: TRBV10-2; clone size: once; CDR3 DNA: TGCGCCAGCAGTGAGCTCGGGGGGCGGGACACCGGGGAGCTGTTTTTT; CDR3 protein: CASSELGGRDTGELFF
CDR3 length: 15; D gene: TRBD2; J gene: TRBJ2-5; V gene: TRBV11-3; clone size: -; CDR3 DNA: TGTGCCAGCAGCAAAGGGACTAGCGGGTACGAGACCCAGTACTTC; CDR3 protein: CASSKGTSGYETQYF
CDR3 length: 12; D gene: TRBD1; J gene: TRBJ1-2; V gene: TRBV6-5; clone size: -; CDR3 DNA: TGTGCCAGCAGACGGACAGGGACTGGCTACACCTTC; CDR3 protein: CASRRTGTGYTF
CDR3 length: 14; D gene: TRBD1; J gene: TRBJ2-7; V gene: TRBV7-6; clone size: -; CDR3 DNA: TGTGCCAGCAGCTTACCGGGACAGGGAGTCGAGCAGTACTTC; CDR3 protein: CASSLPGQGVEQYF
CDR3 length: 13; D gene: -; J gene: TRBJ2-7; V gene: TRBV5-4; clone size: -; CDR3 DNA: TGTGCCAGCAGCTTGAGGGGGGGCGACGAGCAGTACTTC; CDR3 protein: CASSLRGGDEQYF
CDR3 length: 15; D gene: -; J gene: TRBJ2-1; V gene: TRBV2; clone size: -; CDR3 DNA: TGTGCCAGCAGTGATGGGGAGAGTACCTACAATGAGCAGTTCTTC; CDR3 protein: CASSDGESTYNEQFF
CDR3 length: 15; D gene: -; J gene: TRBJ2-5; V gene: TRBV21-1; clone size: once; CDR3 DNA: TGTGCCAGCAGCAAAGGTTGGCAGGGACATGAGACCCAGTACTTC; CDR3 protein: CASSKGWQGHETQYF
CDR3 length: 20; D gene: -; J gene: TRBJ1-5; V gene: TRBV1; clone size: once; CDR3 DNA: TGCACCAGCAGCCCCGAGGAGGGGGCGATTCAGATCGGTAGCAATCAGCCCCAGCATTTT; CDR3 protein: CTSSPEEGAIQIGSNQPQHF
CDR3 length: 13; D gene: TRBD1; J gene: TRBJ2-7; V gene: TRBV29-1; clone size: -; CDR3 DNA: TGCAGCGTTGAATCCTCAGGGGGCGGCGAGCAGTACTTC; CDR3 protein: CSVESSGGGEQYF
CDR3 length: 13; D gene: -; J gene: TRBJ1-4; V gene: TRBV7-8; clone size: -; CDR3 DNA: TGTGCCAGCAGGAGTGCAAGAGGTGAAAAACTGTTTTTT; CDR3 protein: CASRSARGEKLFF
CDR3 length: 14; D gene: -; J gene: TRBJ1-1; V gene: TRBV27; clone size: few; CDR3 DNA: TGTGCCAGCAGTTTAAGTCAGGACAGCACTGAAGCTTTCTTT; CDR3 protein: CASSLSQDSTEAFF
CDR3 length: 14; D gene: TRBD1; J gene: TRBJ1-6; V gene: TRBV19; clone size: few; CDR3 DNA: TGTGCCAGTAGTACGGGACAGGGTGGATCACCCCTCCACTTT; CDR3 protein: CASSTGQGGSPLHF
CDR3 length: 13; D gene: -; J gene: TRBJ1-6; V gene: TRBV6-4; clone size: -; CDR3 DNA: TGTGCCAGCAAGCAGGGTGATAATTCACCCCTCCACTTT; CDR3 protein: CASKQGDNSPLHF
CDR3 length: 14; D gene: TRBD1; J gene: TRBJ1-2; V gene: TRBV5-1; clone size: -; CDR3 DNA: TGCGCCAGCAGCTTGGCAGGGGGTAACTATGGCTACACCTTC; CDR3 protein: CASSLAGGNYGYTF
CDR3 length: 15; D gene: -; J gene: TRBJ1-4; V gene: TRBV5-1; clone size: -; CDR3 DNA: TGCGCCAGCAGCTTGGGTTATCAGGTTAACGAAAAACTGTTTTTT; CDR3 protein: CASSLGYQVNEKLFF
CDR3 length: 15; D gene: TRBD1; J gene: TRBJ2-1; V gene: TRBV27; clone size: -; CDR3 DNA: TGTGCCAGCAGACCTGACAGGGGGACCTACAATGAGCAGTTCTTC; CDR3 protein: CASRPDRGTYNEQFF
CDR3 length: 15; D gene: -; J gene: TRBJ1-3; V gene: TRBV6-5; clone size: -; CDR3 DNA: TGTGCCAGCAGCCCTAGGACTTATCGGGGAAACACCATATATTTT; CDR3 protein: CASSPRTYRGNTIYF
CDR3 length: 18; D gene: TRBD1; J gene: TRBJ2-3; V gene: TRBV13; clone size: -; CDR3 DNA: TGTGCCAGCAGCTCGACATCCCCCGGGACAGGGAGCACAGATACGCAGTATTTT; CDR3 protein: CASSSTSPGTGSTDTQYF
CDR3 length: 15; D gene: -; J gene: TRBJ1-6; V gene: TRBV7-2; clone size: once; CDR3 DNA: TGTGCCAGCAGCTTCGGGGGGGTCCTAAATTCACCCCTCCACTTT; CDR3 protein: CASSFGGVLNSPLHF
CDR3 length: 14; D gene: -; J gene: TRBJ2-3; V gene: TRBV7-2; clone size: -; CDR3 DNA: TGTGCCAGCAGCTCAGGTCCGGACACAGATACGCAGTATTTT; CDR3 protein: CASSSGPDTDTQYF
CDR3 length: 15; D gene: TRBD1; J gene: TRBJ1-3; V gene: TRBV18; clone size: -; CDR3 DNA: TGTGCCAGCTCACAACAGGGGGCGCGCGGAAACACCATATATTTT; CDR3 protein: CASSQQGARGNTIYF
CDR3 length: 15; D gene: TRBD2; J gene: TRBJ2-5; V gene: TRBV5-1; clone size: -; CDR3 DNA: TGCGCCAGCAGCTCGGGACTAGCGGTGGGGGAGACCCAGTACTTC; CDR3 protein: CASSSGLAVGETQYF
CDR3 length: 15; D gene: -; J gene: TRBJ2-7; V gene: TRBV6-6; clone size: -; CDR3 DNA: TGTGCCAGCAGTTACGGTCCAGGGGACCACTACGAGCAGTACTTC; CDR3 protein: CASSYGPGDHYEQYF
CDR3 length: 16; D gene: TRBD1; J gene: TRBJ1-1; V gene: TRBV9; clone size: -; CDR3 DNA: TGTGCCAGCAGCGTAGGGACAGGTGGGGTGTTGACTGAAGCTTTCTTT; CDR3 protein: CASSVGTGGVLTEAFF
CDR3 length: 14; D gene: -; J gene: TRBJ2-3; V gene: TRBV5-4; clone size: once; CDR3 DNA: TGTGCCAGCAGCCCCACTAGTACCACAGATACGCAGTATTTT; CDR3 protein: CASSPTSTTDTQYF
CDR3 length: 18; D gene: TRBD1; J gene: TRBJ1-6; V gene: TRBV13; clone size: -; CDR3 DNA: TGTGCCAGCAGCCGCGGGACAGTTAAAATTTCCTATAATTCACCCCTCCACTTT; CDR3 protein: CASSRGTVKISYNSPLHF
CDR3 length: 15; D gene: TRBD1; J gene: TRBJ1-1; V gene: TRBV7-9; clone size: -; CDR3 DNA: TGTGCCAGCAGCTTCCGGACAGGTTTGAACACTGAAGCTTTCTTT; CDR3 protein: CASSFRTGLNTEAFF
CDR3 length: 17; D gene: -; J gene: TRBJ2-3; V gene: TRBV21-1; clone size: -; CDR3 DNA: TGTGCCAGCAGCAAATATGGGGCGGCATATAACCTAGATACGCAGTATTTT; CDR3 protein: CASSKYGAAYNLDTQYF
CDR3 length: 15; D gene: -; J gene: TRBJ1-2; V gene: TRBV6-5; clone size: few; CDR3 DNA: TGTGCCAGCAGTTACTCTCCAGGACTTAACTATGGCTACACCTTC; CDR3 protein: CASSYSPGLNYGYTF
CDR3 length: 15; D gene: -; J gene: TRBJ1-2; V gene: TRBV18; clone size: -; CDR3 DNA: TGTGCCAGCTCACTTGACCAGGGATGGGGCTATGGCTACACCTTC; CDR3 protein: CASSLDQGWGYGYTF
CDR3 length: 14; D gene: -; J gene: TRBJ2-2; V gene: TRBV4-3; clone size: -; CDR3 DNA: TGCGCCAGCAGCCAAGCAGGGTACACCGGGGAGCTGTTTTTT; CDR3 protein: CASSQAGYTGELFF
CDR3 length: 12; D gene: -; J gene: TRBJ2-3; V gene: TRBV4-1; clone size: -; CDR3 DNA: TGCGCCAGCAGCCCCGACGGGGATACGCAGTATTTT; CDR3 protein: CASSPDGDTQYF
CDR3 length: 14; D gene: -; J gene: TRBJ1-6; V gene: TRBV11-2; clone size: -; CDR3 DNA: TGTGCCAGCAGCTTCAACCTAGGCAGCTCACCCCTCCACTTT; CDR3 protein: CASSFNLGSSPLHF
CDR3 length: 13; D gene: -; J gene: TRBJ2-5; V gene: TRBV5-6; clone size: -; CDR3 DNA: TGTGCCAGCAGCCCCCGCCGGGGGTCGCCCCAGTACTTC; CDR3 protein: CASSPRRGSPQYF
CDR3 length: 16; D gene: TRBD1; J gene: TRBJ1-5; V gene: TRBV19; clone size: -; CDR3 DNA: TGTGCCAGTAACAGTCAGGGGGCCCCTAGCAATCAGCCCCAGCATTTT; CDR3 protein: CASNSQGAPSNQPQHF
CDR3 length: 15; D gene: TRBD1; J gene: TRBJ1-2; V gene: TRBV4-1; clone size: once; CDR3 DNA: TGCGCCAGCAGCCGACAAGGGACAGGGATTCTTGGCTACACCTTC; CDR3 protein: CASSRQGTGILGYTF